This T cell receptor (beta chain) was identified in a study of blood T cell repertoires in COVID-19. Between the trimmed V and J ends, which lost 1 base and 6 bases, there was a span of 13 bases. The CDR3 is 14 amino acids. CDR1 is SGHAT, CDR2 FQDESV, per germline (reference sequence). Here immunoSEQ multiplex PCR was the method, and the copy in TCRdb shows in-frame clones only, minus some. The data hold some 300,000 clones, with about 90% observed a single time. Those who participated ranged in age from about 18 to 95 years and resided in approximately 26 US areas. Cohort 3 recovery required two negative PCRs, clearance, or symptom resolution.

The TCR sequence derives from a woman in her thirties who had recovered from COVID-19. What was sequenced was PBMCs or T cells enriched from blood (not recorded which). The gene calls are TRBV11-1 and TRBJ2-7; no definite D call. This CDR3 is CASSLDPAAVEQYF. Written as DNA, the CDR3 is TGTGCCAGCAGCTTAGATCCAGCCGCGGTCGAGCAGTACTTC.